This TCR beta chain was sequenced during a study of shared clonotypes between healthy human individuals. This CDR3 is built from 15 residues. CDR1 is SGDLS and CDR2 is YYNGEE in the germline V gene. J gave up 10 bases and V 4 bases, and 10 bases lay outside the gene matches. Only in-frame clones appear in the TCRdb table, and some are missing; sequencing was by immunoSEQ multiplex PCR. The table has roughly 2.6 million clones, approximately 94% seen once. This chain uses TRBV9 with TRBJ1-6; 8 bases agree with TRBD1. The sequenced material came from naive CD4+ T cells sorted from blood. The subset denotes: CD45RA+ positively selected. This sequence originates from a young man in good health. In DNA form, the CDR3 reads TGTGCCAGCAGCCCTAGGACAGGGTGGGACTCACCCCTCCACTTT. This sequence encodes CASSPRTGWDSPLHF.